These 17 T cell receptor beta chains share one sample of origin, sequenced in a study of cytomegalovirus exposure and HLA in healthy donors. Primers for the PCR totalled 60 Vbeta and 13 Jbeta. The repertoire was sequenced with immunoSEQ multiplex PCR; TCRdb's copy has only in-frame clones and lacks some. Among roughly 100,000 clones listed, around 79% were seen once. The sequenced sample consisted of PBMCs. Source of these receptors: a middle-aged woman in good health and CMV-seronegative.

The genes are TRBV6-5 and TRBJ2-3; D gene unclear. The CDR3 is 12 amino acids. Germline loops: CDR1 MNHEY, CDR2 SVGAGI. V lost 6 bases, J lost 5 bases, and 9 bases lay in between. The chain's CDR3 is CASSSDLDTQYF. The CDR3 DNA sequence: TGTGCCAGCAGCTCAGATCTAGATACGCAGTATTTT.

CDR3 DNA: TGTGCCAGTAGTGAACGGTGGGGAGCAGATTCACCCCTCCACTTT. This translates into CASSERWGADSPLHF. This chain links TRBV19 with TRBJ1-6; D gene uncertain. Trimming took 5 bases from V and 8 from J, leaving 16 bases between them. Germline CDR1 and CDR2: LNHDA and SQIVND (reference sequence). The length of the CDR3 is 15 residues.

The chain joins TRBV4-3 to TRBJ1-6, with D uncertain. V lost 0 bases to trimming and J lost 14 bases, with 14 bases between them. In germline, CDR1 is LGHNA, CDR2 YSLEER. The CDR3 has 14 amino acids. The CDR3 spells CASSQDSSGRTLHF. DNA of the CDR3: TGCGCCAGCAGCCAAGATTCCAGTGGGCGAACCCTCCACTTT.

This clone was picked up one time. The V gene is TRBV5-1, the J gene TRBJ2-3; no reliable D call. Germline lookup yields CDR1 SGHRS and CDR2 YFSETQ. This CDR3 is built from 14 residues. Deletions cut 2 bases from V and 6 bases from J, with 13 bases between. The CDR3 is CASSFQSHVDTQYF. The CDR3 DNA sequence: TGCGCCAGCAGCTTCCAGTCGCATGTGGATACGCAGTATTTT. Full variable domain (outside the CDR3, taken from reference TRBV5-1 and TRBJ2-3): KAGVTQTPRYLIKTRGQQVTLSCSPISGHRSVSWYQQTPGQGLQFLFEYFSETQRNKGNFPGRFSGRQFSNSRSEMNVSTLELGDSALYLCASSFQSHVDTQYFGPGTRLTVL.

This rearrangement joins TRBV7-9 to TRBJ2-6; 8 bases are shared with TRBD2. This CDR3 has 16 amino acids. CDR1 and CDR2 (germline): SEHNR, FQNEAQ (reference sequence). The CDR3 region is CVAGGRGMEGANVLTF. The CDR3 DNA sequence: TGTGTGGCGGGGGGCAGGGGAATGGAAGGGGCCAACGTCCTGACTTTC.

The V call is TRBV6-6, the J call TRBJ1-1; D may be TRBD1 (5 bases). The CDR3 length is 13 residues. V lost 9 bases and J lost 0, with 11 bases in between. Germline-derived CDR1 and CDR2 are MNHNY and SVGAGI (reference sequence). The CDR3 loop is CASSTAMNTEAFF. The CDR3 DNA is TGTGCCAGTTCGACAGCGATGAACACTGAAGCTTTCTTT.

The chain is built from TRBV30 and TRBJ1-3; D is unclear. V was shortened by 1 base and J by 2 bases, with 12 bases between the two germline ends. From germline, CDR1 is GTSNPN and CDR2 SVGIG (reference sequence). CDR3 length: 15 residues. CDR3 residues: CAWSDPGVTGNTIYF. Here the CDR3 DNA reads TGTGCCTGGAGTGACCCCGGGGTTACTGGAAACACCATATATTTT.

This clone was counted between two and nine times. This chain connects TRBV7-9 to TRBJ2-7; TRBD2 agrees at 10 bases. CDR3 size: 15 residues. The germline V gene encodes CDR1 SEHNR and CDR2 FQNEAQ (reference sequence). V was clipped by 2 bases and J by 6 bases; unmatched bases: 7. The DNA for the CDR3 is TGTGCCAGCAGCTTAAGCGGGGGGGCTGAGGTCGAGCAGTACTTC. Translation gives CASSLSGGAEVEQYF.

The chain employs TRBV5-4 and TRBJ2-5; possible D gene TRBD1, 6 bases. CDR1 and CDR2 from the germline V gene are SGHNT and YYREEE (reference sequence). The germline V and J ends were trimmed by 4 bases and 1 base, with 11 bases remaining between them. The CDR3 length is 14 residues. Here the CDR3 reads CASSPRTVQETQYF. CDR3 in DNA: TGTGCCAGCAGCCCACGGACAGTCCAAGAGACCCAGTACTTC.

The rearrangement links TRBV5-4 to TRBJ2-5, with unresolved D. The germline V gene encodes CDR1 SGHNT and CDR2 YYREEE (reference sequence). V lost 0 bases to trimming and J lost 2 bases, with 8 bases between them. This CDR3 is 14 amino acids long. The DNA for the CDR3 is TGTGCCAGCAGCTTGGAGTCAGGACAAGAGACCCAGTACTTC. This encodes CASSLESGQETQYF.

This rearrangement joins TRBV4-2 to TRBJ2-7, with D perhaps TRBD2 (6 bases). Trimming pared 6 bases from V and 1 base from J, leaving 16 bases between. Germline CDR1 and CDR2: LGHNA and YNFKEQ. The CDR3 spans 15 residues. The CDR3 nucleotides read TGTGCCAGCAGTACCCCGGGGGATGGATCCTACGAGCAGTACTTC. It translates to CASSTPGDGSYEQYF.

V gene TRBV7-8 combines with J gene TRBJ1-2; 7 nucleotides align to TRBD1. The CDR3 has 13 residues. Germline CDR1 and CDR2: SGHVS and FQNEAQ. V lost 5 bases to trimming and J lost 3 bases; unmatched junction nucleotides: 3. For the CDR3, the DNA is TGTGCCAGCAGCATACAGGGGTACTATGGCTACACCTTC. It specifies CASSIQGYYGYTF.

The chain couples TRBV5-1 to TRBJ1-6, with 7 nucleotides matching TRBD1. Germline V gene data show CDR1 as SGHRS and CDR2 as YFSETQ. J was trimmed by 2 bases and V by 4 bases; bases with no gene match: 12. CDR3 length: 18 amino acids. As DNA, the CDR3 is TGCGCCAGCAGCCCCAATCGACAGGGTGTAACCTATAATTCACCCCTCCACTTT. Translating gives CASSPNRQGVTYNSPLHF. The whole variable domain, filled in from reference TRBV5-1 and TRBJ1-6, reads KAGVTQTPRYLIKTRGQQVTLSCSPISGHRSVSWYQQTPGQGLQFLFEYFSETQRNKGNFPGRFSGRQFSNSRSEMNVSTLELGDSALYLCASSPNRQGVTYNSPLHFGNGTRLTVT.

CDR3 protein: CASSESVGQGARIWGTQYF. The DNA for the CDR3 is TGTGCCAGCAGTGAAAGTGTGGGGCAGGGGGCGCGGATTTGGGGGACCCAGTACTTC. The rearrangement uses TRBV2 and TRBJ2-5; 8 nucleotides align to TRBD1. V lost 2 bases to trimming and J lost 7 bases; unmatched junction nucleotides: 21. There are 19 residues in the CDR3. The germline gives CDR1 SNHLY, CDR2 FYNNEI.

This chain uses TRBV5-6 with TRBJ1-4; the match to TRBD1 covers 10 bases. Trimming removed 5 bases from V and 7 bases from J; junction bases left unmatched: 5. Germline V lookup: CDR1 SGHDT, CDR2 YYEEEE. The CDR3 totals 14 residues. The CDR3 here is CASSPTGGGEKLFF. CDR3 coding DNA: TGTGCCAGCAGTCCGACAGGGGGCGGTGAAAAACTGTTTTTT.

For the CDR3, the DNA is TGTGCCAGTAGTATCAGGGTATGGGAGACCCAGTACTTC. Amino acids: CASSIRVWETQYF. This sequence joins TRBV19 and TRBJ2-5; D is possibly TRBD1 (5 bases). Trimming cost V 3 bases and J 5 bases, with 10 bases left between them. The germline gives CDR1 LNHDA, CDR2 SQIVND (reference sequence). The CDR3 contains 13 residues.

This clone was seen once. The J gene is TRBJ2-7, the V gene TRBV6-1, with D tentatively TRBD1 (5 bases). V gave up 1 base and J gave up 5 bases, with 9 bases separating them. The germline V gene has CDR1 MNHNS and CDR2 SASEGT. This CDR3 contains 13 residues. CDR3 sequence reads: CASSEGWGDEQYF. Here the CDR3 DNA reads TGTGCCAGCAGTGAAGGTTGGGGCGACGAGCAGTACTTC.